Presented here are 7 T cell receptor beta chains from one specimen sequenced in a study of T cell clonality in common variable immunodeficiency. Study-wide points: In common variable immunodeficiency, TCR beta chains reportedly carried fewer deletions and N-nucleotide insertions.

No antigens are known for them. Generated by immunoSEQ multiplex PCR, the TCRdb table keeps only in-frame clones and is missing some. Observed in the sample are some 11,000 clones, none of them singletons. The sample consisted of peripheral blood mononuclear cells. These receptors originate from a human donor with common variable immunodeficiency.

With respect to this clone: The CDR3 end is not reached by the read, which stops 3 residues before it; the germline J gene fills it in. The rearrangement links TRBV30 to TRBJ2-1; D may be TRBD2 (7 bases). Germline lookup yields CDR1 GTSNPN and CDR2 SVGIG (reference sequence). The CDR3 runs to 15 residues. Trimming took 0 bases from V and 4 from J, leaving 13 bases between them. CDR3 DNA, as far as it was read: TGTGCCTGGAGTGTACGGCGGGGGCGGTACAATGAG. It encodes CAWSVRRGRYNE. From start to end, the CDR3 is CAWSVRRGRYNEQFF. The variable domain in full, completed from reference TRBV30 and TRBJ2-1, reads SQTIHQWPATLVQPVGSPLSLECTVEGTSNPNLYWYRQAAGRGLQLLFYSVGIGQISSEVPQNLSASRPQDRQFILSSKKLLLSDSGFYLCAWSVRRGRYNEQFFGPGTRLTVL.

CDR3 protein: CASSLRGLHTDTQYF. The covered CDR3 bases are TGCGCCAGCAGCTTGCGGGGACTTCACACAGATACG. The chain combines TRBV5-1 with TRBJ2-3; D may be TRBD2 (6 bases). The sequenced fragment ends 3 residues before the CDR3 boundary, so the rest is inferred from the germline J gene. CDR1 and CDR2 (germline): SGHRS, YFSETQ. Deletions cut 1 base from V and 2 bases from J, with 11 bases between. The CDR3 length is 15 residues.

The sample holds a few counts of this clone. With the read ending 3 residues before the CDR3 end, the germline J gene is used to fill in that end. The V and J genes are TRBV5-1 and TRBJ2-7; D not certain. The CDR3 length is 12 residues. V shed 4 bases and J shed 4 bases, with 9 bases lying between them. The V gene's germline CDR1 is SGHRS and CDR2 YFSETQ. CDR3 amino acids: CASSQTQYEQYF. The CDR3 bases that were read are TGCGCCAGCAGCCAGACTCAGTACGAG. Full variable domain (missing parts from reference TRBV5-1 and TRBJ2-7): KAGVTQTPRYLIKTRGQQVTLSCSPISGHRSVSWYQQTPGQGLQFLFEYFSETQRNKGNFPGRFSGRQFSNSRSEMNVSTLELGDSALYLCASSQTQYEQYFGPGTRLTVT.

Points on this clone: The CDR3 is cut off 3 residues early in the read; its end comes from the germline J gene. The chain recombines TRBV7-2 with TRBJ1-1; D is perhaps TRBD1 (5 bases). CDR3 size: 14 residues. Germline V gene lookup returns CDR1 SGHTA and CDR2 FQGNSA. Deletions cut 2 bases from V and 1 base from J, with 8 bases between. The part of the CDR3 DNA that was read is TGTGCCAGCAGCTTAAGCGACAGGAACACTGAA. Protein sequence: CASSLSDRNTE. The CDR3 reads in full as CASSLSDRNTEAFF. The whole variable domain, remainder taken from reference TRBV7-2 and TRBJ1-1, is GAGVSQSPSNKVTEKGKDVELRCDPISGHTALYWYRQSLGQGLEFLIYFQGNSAPDKSGLPSDRFSAERTGGSVSTLTIQRTQQEDSAVYLCASSLSDRNTEAFFGQGTRLTVV.

On this clone itself: The CDR3 end falls 3 residues outside the read, so it is completed with the germline J gene. The chain links TRBV30 to TRBJ2-7; TRBD1 might be the D (6 bases). Germline CDR1 and CDR2: GTSNPN and SVGIG (reference sequence). The CDR3 consists of 13 residues. V lost 6 bases, J lost 3 bases, and 15 bases lay in between. The CDR3 reads CACPKGVGYEQYF. CDR3 DNA (partial): TGTGCCTGCCCTAAGGGGGTAGGCTACGAG.

In its sample, this clone was seen many times. With the read ending 3 residues before the CDR3 end, the germline J gene is used to fill in that end. The chain uses TRBV7-6 and TRBJ2-6; 9 nucleotides match TRBD1. After removal of 5 bases from V and 0 bases from J, the junction contained 5 bases not matched to a gene. This CDR3 region has 17 residues. Germline CDR1 and CDR2: SGHVS and FNYEAQ. The CDR3 DNA, read in part, is TGTGCCAGCAGCGCGGGACAGGGAACCTCTGGGGCCAACGTC. It codes for CASSAGQGTSGANV. The full CDR3 reads CASSAGQGTSGANVLTF.

This clone was detected many times. The read finishes 3 residues shy of the CDR3 end, and the germline J gene is used to complete it. The chain links TRBV6-1 to TRBJ1-5; 9 positions agree with TRBD1. From germline, CDR1 is MNHNS and CDR2 SASEGT. The length of the CDR3 is 15 residues. V dropped 3 bases and J dropped 1; count of bases not matched to a gene: 1. Partial CDR3 DNA: TGTGCCAGCAGTGAGGGACAGGGAAGCAATCAGCCC. As protein: CASSEGQGSNQP. The CDR3 in its entirety is CASSEGQGSNQPQHF.